This entry features one T cell receptor beta chain sequence. The CDR3 loop spans 14 amino acids. The germline CDR1 and CDR2 sequences are KGHSH and LQKENI. V lost 1 base and J lost 1, with 7 bases in between. This entry comes from a study of blood T cell repertoires in COVID-19. For the study at large: Samples representing acute and convalescent COVID-19 were sourced from the United States, Italy and Spain. Nucleic acid was either cDNA or gDNA, and it came from T cells, B-cell-depleted T cells, or PBMCs.

Original processing notes: Estimated nucleated cell counts came from reference gene primer amplification. Profiled with immunoSEQ multiplex PCR; TCRdb holds only in-frame clones, not every one. V, J and clone size derive from that table, while D and trimming were established from the DNA sequence. The data hold about 190,000 clones, with roughly 81% observed a single time. The sequencing sample was made of peripheral blood. The gene calls are TRBV18 and TRBJ1-1, with a weak D call TRBD1 (6 bases). This receptor was identified in a woman older than 75 with acute or convalescent COVID-19. The DNA for the CDR3 is TGTGCCAGCTCACCACGGGGACAGAACACTGAAGCTTTCTTT. Translation: CASSPRGQNTEAFF.